This T cell receptor beta chain is from a study of T cells in Graves' hyperthyroidism and ophthalmopathy. Trimming removed 9 bases at V and 5 bases at J, with 11 bases between. The germline gives CDR1 MNHNS, CDR2 SASEGT. This CDR3 region has 11 residues. Points from the study as a whole: Ophthalmopathy was model-predicted a median approximately 6.4 months pre-onset. Researchers found most expanded thyroid clonotypes above 0.001 in blood as well.

There were TCR beta CDR3 regions amplified from RNA transcripts. HTBI primers were the set used in a first-round RT-PCR of the TCR CDR3. TCRdb passed the multiplex PCR reads through MiXCR, listing each CDR3 protein once. The table has about 600,000 distinct CDR3 sequences, 12% to 15% seen once. Lactation, pregnancy, other autoimmune disease or uncontrolled infection led to exclusion of patients. Used for diagnoses were clinical symptoms, serum thyroxine and TRAb, thyroid ultrasound and orbital computed tomography. This clonotype was detected ten times or more. The antigen remains undetermined. The chain has TRBV6-1 and TRBJ2-7; D is unresolved. What was sequenced was blood. The source is a young woman with Graves' ophthalmopathy. In DNA, the CDR3 is TGTGCCAGTAGGACGGACCACGAGCAGTACTTC. It yields the protein CASRTDHEQYF.